Listed below are T cell receptor beta chains from one sample, sequenced in a study of CD8 T cells in acute hepatitis C reinfection. Data came from immunoSEQ multiplex PCR; TCRdb stores just in-frame clones and leaves some out. The sample has fewer than 40,000 clones; 70% to 90% are singletons. The sample consisted of naive CD8+ T cells from PBMCs. The receptors derive from a woman aged 18-29 years who spontaneously cleared hepatitis C infection. CDR3s include the opening cysteine and the closing phenylalanine or tryptophan. Each record gives: D gene, clone size, J gene, V gene, CDR3 protein, CDR3 DNA. D genes are given only for firm matches. A row's size may be missing; if present it is once, few, many or a size class.

>-|-|TRBJ2-7|TRBV20-1
CSAREEYEQYF
TGCAGTGCTAGAGAAGAATACGAGCAGTACTTC
>TRBD1|-|TRBJ1-5|TRBV6-5
CASQGQGDQPQHF
TGTGCCAGCCAGGGACAGGGCGATCAGCCCCAGCATTTT
>-|-|TRBJ1-5|TRBV29-1
CSVGVAGASQPQHF
TGCAGCGTTGGAGTAGCGGGGGCCTCTCAGCCCCAGCATTTT
>-|few|TRBJ1-1|TRBV7-9
CATQGITEAFF
TGTGCCACCCAGGGGATCACTGAAGCTTTCTTT
>TRBD1|-|TRBJ2-3|TRBV29-1
CSVEGQGTDTQYF
TGCAGCGTTGAGGGACAGGGCACAGATACGCAGTATTTT
>-|-|TRBJ1-1|TRBV7-9
CASSLMGGSLGNAEAFF
TGTGCCAGCAGCTTAATGGGGGGCTCGTTGGGGAACGCTGAAGCTTTCTTT
>-|-|TRBJ1-4|TRBV4-1
CASSLPGLSNEKLFF
TGCGCCAGCAGCCTGCCGGGATTAAGTAATGAAAAACTGTTTTTT
>-|-|TRBJ2-7|TRBV4-1
CASSQGGMLSYEQYF
TGCGCCAGCAGCCAAGGTGGAATGTTATCCTACGAGCAGTACTTC
>-|-|TRBJ2-3|TRBV5-1
CASRGETTDTQYF
TGCGCCAGCAGAGGGGAAACCACAGATACGCAGTATTTT
>-|-|TRBJ1-4|TRBV27
CATAADEKLFF
TGTGCCACTGCGGCGGACGAAAAACTGTTTTTT
>-|few|TRBJ1-2|TRBV9
CASSVTPYGYTF
TGTGCCAGCAGCGTAACCCCTTATGGCTACACCTTC
>TRBD2|-|TRBJ2-7|TRBV5-1
CASSSGGVASYEQYF
TGCGCCAGCAGCAGTGGGGGGGTTGCCAGCTACGAGCAGTACTTC
>-|-|TRBJ2-1|TRBV9
CASSVASNSYNEQFF
TGTGCCAGCAGCGTAGCCTCGAACTCCTACAATGAGCAGTTCTTC
>-|-|TRBJ2-3|TRBV9
CASSVEGGYTHTQYF
TGTGCCAGCAGCGTAGAGGGCGGGTACACTCATACGCAGTATTTT
>-|-|TRBJ1-5|TRBV13
CASSTRQSNQPQHF
TGTGCCAGCAGCACTAGACAGTCGAATCAGCCCCAGCATTTT
>-|-|TRBJ2-2|TRBV9
CASSSSGERAGELFF
TGTGCCAGCAGCTCAAGCGGAGAACGGGCCGGGGAGCTGTTTTTT
>-|-|TRBJ2-1|TRBV5-1
CASSLDSHNEQFF
TGCGCCAGCAGCTTAGACAGTCACAATGAGCAGTTCTTC
>-|-|TRBJ2-3|TRBV5-1
CASGLKGVIGTDTQYF
TGCGCCAGCGGACTGAAGGGGGTTATAGGCACAGATACGCAGTATTTT
>-|once|TRBJ2-1|TRBV5-1
CASSLENEQFF
TGCGCCAGCAGCTTGGAAAATGAGCAGTTCTTC
>TRBD1|-|TRBJ1-4|TRBV19
CASSMGDRADEKLFF
TGTGCCAGTAGTATGGGGGACAGAGCCGATGAAAAACTGTTTTTT
>TRBD2|once|TRBJ2-1|TRBV5-1
CASWEGLAGQFGNNEQFF
TGCGCCAGCTGGGAGGGACTAGCGGGCCAGTTTGGGAACAATGAGCAGTTCTTC
>-|-|TRBJ1-1|TRBV4-2
CASSPNRGPNTEAFF
TGTGCCAGCAGCCCCAACCGGGGCCCCAACACTGAAGCTTTCTTT
>-|-|TRBJ2-7|TRBV29-1
CSVKTGSAYEQYF
TGCAGCGTGAAAACGGGGAGCGCCTACGAGCAGTACTTC
>TRBD1|-|TRBJ1-3|TRBV9
CASSATGAGNTIYF
TGTGCCAGCAGCGCAACAGGGGCTGGAAACACCATATATTTT
>-|-|TRBJ1-1|TRBV6-5
CASSRTGNTEAFF
TGCGCCAGCAGTCGGACGGGGAACACTGAAGCTTTCTTT
>-|few|TRBJ1-2|TRBV19
CASSIQGPPYGYTF
TGTGCCAGTAGTATCCAGGGGCCTCCATATGGCTACACCTTC
>-|-|TRBJ2-5|TRBV14
CASSQGRRPIETQYF
TGTGCCAGCAGCCAAGGGAGGCGGCCGATAGAGACCCAGTACTTC
>-|-|TRBJ1-1|TRBV2
CASSQPEAFF
TGTGCCAGCAGCCAGCCGGAGGCTTTCTTT
>-|-|TRBJ2-5|TRBV27
CASSFLGPGETQYF
TGTGCCAGCAGTTTCCTGGGGCCCGGGGAGACCCAGTACTTC
>TRBD1|-|TRBJ2-1|TRBV6-6
CASSISTSGTGKFF
TGTGCCAGCAGTATCTCAACCTCCGGGACAGGAAAGTTCTTC
>-|-|TRBJ2-2|TRBV11-1
CASSLFRGSDTGELFF
TGTGCCAGCAGCTTATTTCGGGGGTCGGACACCGGGGAGCTGTTTTTT
>TRBD2|-|TRBJ2-7|TRBV27
CASSSLQREGTYEQYF
TGTGCCAGCAGTTCACTCCAGCGGGAGGGTACCTACGAGCAGTACTTC
>-|once|TRBJ2-1|TRBV18
CASTPGPDNEQFF
TGTGCCAGTACTCCGGGACCCGATAATGAGCAGTTCTTC
>-|-|TRBJ2-7|TRBV4-1
CASSQDMVLTYEQYF
TGCGCCAGCAGCCAAGATATGGTCCTAACCTACGAGCAGTACTTC
>-|-|TRBJ1-3|TRBV30
CAWSQGSGNTIYF
TGTGCCTGGAGTCAGGGCTCTGGAAACACCATATATTTT
>-|-|TRBJ1-1|TRBV4-1
CASSPGSWTEAFF
TGCGCCAGCAGCCCGGGGAGCTGGACTGAAGCTTTCTTT
>TRBD2|-|TRBJ2-1|TRBV7-7
CASSLAPSGRGNEQFF
TGTGCCAGCAGCTTAGCCCCTAGCGGGAGGGGGAATGAGCAGTTCTTC
>TRBD1|-|TRBJ1-1|TRBV7-9
CASFGTAAEAFF
TGTGCCAGCTTCGGGACAGCTGCTGAAGCTTTCTTT
>TRBD1|-|TRBJ2-3|TRBV4-1
CASSQEVSGTEADTQYF
TGCGCCAGCAGCCAAGAAGTCTCGGGGACAGAAGCAGATACGCAGTATTTT
>TRBD1|-|TRBJ1-1|TRBV5-5
CASSNVYRGVGTEAFF
TGTGCCAGCAGCAACGTGTACAGGGGCGTTGGCACTGAAGCTTTCTTT
>-|-|TRBJ1-2|TRBV27
CASSPGAPEGGYTF
TGTGCCAGCAGCCCGGGGGCCCCGGAGGGCGGCTACACCTTC
>-|few|TRBJ2-2|TRBV30
CAWSVMGVGYGELFF
TGTGCCTGGAGTGTAATGGGAGTCGGTTACGGGGAGCTGTTTTTT
>-|-|TRBJ2-7|TRBV27
CASSPEGPQYYEQYF
TGTGCCAGCAGCCCGGAGGGGCCTCAATACTACGAGCAGTACTTC
>-|-|TRBJ2-2|TRBV2
CASRGGELFF
TGTGCCAGCCGTGGCGGGGAGCTGTTTTTT
>TRBD2|-|TRBJ2-1|TRBV7-9
CAWGTSAHNEQFF
TGTGCCTGGGGGACTAGCGCCCACAATGAGCAGTTCTTC
>TRBD1|few|TRBJ2-1|TRBV11-3
CASSLVFGTGGSYNEQFF
TGTGCCAGCAGCTTAGTTTTCGGGACAGGGGGTTCCTACAATGAGCAGTTCTTC